This TCR beta chain was captured in a study of cytomegalovirus exposure and HLA in healthy donors. Notes on this clone: Its matching antigen is unknown.

With 60 Vbeta and 13 Jbeta primers, the PCR was carried out. TCRdb's table, derived via immunoSEQ multiplex PCR, lists solely in-frame clones and lacks some. The repertoire has 200,000 to 300,000 clones, about 80% of them found once; the top ten carry around 5%. The study's findings and limits: Sequencing likely generated an artifact that appeared as a cluster of highly shared sequence variants.

The sample comprised PBMCs. This receptor was taken from a woman between 40 and 55 years old in good health and CMV-seropositive.

DNA for the CDR3: TGTGCCAGCAGCAGACTAGCGGGGGGGCACCACGAGCAGTACTTC. Translating gives CASSRLAGGHHEQYF. The chain links TRBV5-6 to TRBJ2-7; 14 nucleotides match TRBD2. The CDR3 runs 15 residues. J was trimmed by 5 bases and V by 4 bases; bases with no gene match: 5. The germline V gene encodes CDR1 SGHDT and CDR2 YYEEEE.